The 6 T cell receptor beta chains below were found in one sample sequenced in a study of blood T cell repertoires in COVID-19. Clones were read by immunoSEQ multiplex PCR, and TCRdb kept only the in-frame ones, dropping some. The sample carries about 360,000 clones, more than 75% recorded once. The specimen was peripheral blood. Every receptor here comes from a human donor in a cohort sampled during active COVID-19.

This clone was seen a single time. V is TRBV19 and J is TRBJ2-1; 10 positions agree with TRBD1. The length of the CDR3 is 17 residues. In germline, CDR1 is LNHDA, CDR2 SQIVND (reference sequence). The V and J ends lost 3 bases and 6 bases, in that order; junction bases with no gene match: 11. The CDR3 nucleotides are TGTGCCAGTAGTATGATTTTCGGGACAGGGGTTAGCAATGAGCAGTTCTTC. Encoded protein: CASSMIFGTGVSNEQFF.

As DNA, the CDR3 is TGTGCCAGCAGCTCGAGGGGACAGGGCTCCGAGCAGTACTTC. Amino acids: CASSSRGQGSEQYF. The chain combines TRBV5-4 with TRBJ2-7, with TRBD1 matching 9 bases. Germline loops: CDR1 SGHNT, CDR2 YYREEE (reference sequence). The trim removed 3 bases at V and 6 bases at J, leaving 7 bases unmatched. The CDR3 contains 14 residues. The complete variable domain, with remaining parts taken from reference TRBV5-4 and TRBJ2-7, reads ETGVTQSPTHLIKTRGQQVTLRCSSQSGHNTVSWYQQALGQGPQFIFQYYREEENGRGNFPPRFSGLQFPNYSSELNVNALELDDSALYLCASSSRGQGSEQYFGPGTRLTVT.

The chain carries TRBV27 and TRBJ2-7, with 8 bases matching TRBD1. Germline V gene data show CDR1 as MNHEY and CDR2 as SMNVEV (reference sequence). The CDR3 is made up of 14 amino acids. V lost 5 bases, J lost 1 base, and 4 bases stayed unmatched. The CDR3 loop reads CASSLRGRSYEQYF. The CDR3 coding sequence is TGTGCCAGCAGTCTCAGGGGGCGATCCTACGAGCAGTACTTC.

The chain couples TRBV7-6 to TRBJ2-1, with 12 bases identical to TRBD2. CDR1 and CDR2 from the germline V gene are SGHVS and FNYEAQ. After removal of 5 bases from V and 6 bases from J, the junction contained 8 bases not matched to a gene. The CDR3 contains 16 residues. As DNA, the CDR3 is TGTGCCAGCAGCCCCCCTAGCGGGAGGGCCAGCAATGAGCAGTTCTTC. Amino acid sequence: CASSPPSGRASNEQFF.

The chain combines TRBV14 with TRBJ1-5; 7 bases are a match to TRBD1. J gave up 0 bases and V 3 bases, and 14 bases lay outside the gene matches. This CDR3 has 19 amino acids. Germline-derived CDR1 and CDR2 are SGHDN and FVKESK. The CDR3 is CASSHTDRTESLSNQPQHF. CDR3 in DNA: TGTGCCAGCAGCCATACGGACAGGACAGAATCGCTTAGCAATCAGCCCCAGCATTTT. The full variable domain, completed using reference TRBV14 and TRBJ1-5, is EAGVTQFPSHSVIEKGQTVTLRCDPISGHDNLYWYRRVMGKEIKFLLHFVKESKQDESGMPNNRFLAERTGGTYSTLKVQPAELEDSGVYFCASSHTDRTESLSNQPQHFGDGTRLSIL.

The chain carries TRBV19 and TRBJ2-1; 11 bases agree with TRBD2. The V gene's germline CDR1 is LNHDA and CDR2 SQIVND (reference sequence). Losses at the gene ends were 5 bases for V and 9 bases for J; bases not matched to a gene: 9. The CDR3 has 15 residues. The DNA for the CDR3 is TGTGCCAGTAGTCAAGGTAGCGGGGGGGCCGGTGAGCAGTTCTTC. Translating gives CASSQGSGGAGEQFF.